This T cell receptor (beta chain) was recorded in a study of human T cells and chemical hapten exposure (dated by TCRdb to about 2021). As for the study more broadly: For sensitization, 2% DPC in acetone was applied to a 2 cm by 2 cm area of upper inner arm skin. Throughout the study period of roughly five months, patients also received therapeutic DPC doses to the scalp every week. Patch testing was performed on the upper back with Finn chambers containing 0.01% DPC, and the patch tests were scored after 6 days according to International Contact Dermatitis Research Group standards. The mostly female patient cohort included alopecia areata with under or over 50% scalp involvement, alopecia totalis and alopecia universalis. Libraries were pooled for sequencing, and per-sample TCR yields varied mainly because of small differences in library volumes within the pool. In alopecia patients, the study followed how the peripheral blood TCR repertoire changed in vivo over primary and secondary sensitization to diphenylcyclopropenone (DPC), a hapten. Patient blood was sampled pre-sensitization (week 0) and at 2, 6 and about 24 weeks after DPC sensitization. Blood for TCR sequencing was provided by twenty-nine alopecia patients at one to four time points (pre-sensitization, 2, 6 and 24 weeks). Overall study outcomes, separate from this receptor: Patch test score correlated positively with the number of PT1 expanded TCRs, reaching significance at thresholds 8, 16 and 32 but not at 4. Repeated subsampling changed both the strength of the expansion versus patch-test correlation and the threshold at which that correlation became significant. Alopecia, a presumed autoimmune disease, was present in all patients, so the immune response of the patients might differ from that of healthy individuals. Expanded TCRs formed significantly more large CDR3 similarity clusters than pre-sensitization or healthy control sets, consistent with antigen-driven responses. No change with DPC sensitization was found in the number of TCRs above 1 in 1000 frequency, and no evidence of global repertoire structure alterations was found.

The time point label corresponds to: patch test 1, 2 weeks after DPC sensitization. In light of the paper, this sample's treatment or condition label describes: therapeutic diphenylcyclopropenone sensitization with weekly scalp DPC. At each patch-test visit, blood was drawn before the patch test was applied. Patients were eligible if aged 18 to 70, diagnosed with alopecia and judged suitable for DPC therapy, and pregnant patients were excluded. Unfractionated whole blood was collected in Tempus Blood RNA tubes, and total RNA was extracted from that blood. A distance of 13 bases separates the germline ends of V and J, which lose 9 bases and 4 bases respectively. Taken from the germline V gene, the CDR1 and CDR2 loops are ENHRY and SYGVKD. The CDR3 spans 13 residues, from the cysteine through the phenylalanine. This entry keeps only the CDR3 DNA: 39 bases, framed from base 1. Library preparation used RACE. Data came from a NextSeq 500. Library preparation attached unique molecular identifiers to individual cDNA molecules for quantitative, reproducible TCR counting. Both TCR alpha and TCR beta chains were sequenced from each blood RNA sample. The paper's data handling went like this. A median of about 89,000 TCRs per sample was observed, with a range of about 20,000 to 700,000. V, J and CDR3 annotation of the TCR reads was performed with the Decombinator software suite. For PS versus PT1 abundance plots, all samples were subsampled to the same number of TCRs (28,000). TCRs were defined as expanded if absent before sensitization and observed at least eight times at the 2-week time point. The public sequencing data were trimmed at Q25 with fastp and processed into clonotypes with MiXCR by TCRdb, which kept only in-frame beta chains. Entries that share a CDR3 protein sequence are merged under the most common genes and DNA. The V and J calls here are based on TCRdb, not the publication. The sample yields about 80,000 distinct CDR3 sequences; approximately 10% were counted once. The ten largest clonotypes hold about 1.4% of the sample.

This clonotype was detected only a few times. No antigen is known for it. No base quality information exists; no much larger clone differs at one position. This material consisted of whole blood, taken in connection with sensitization to the hapten diphenylcyclopropenone (DPC). The clonotype was recovered from a woman between 45 and 60 years old with alopecia areata. Some clones in this sample may be carry-over from other donors' samples. Recombination joined TRBV10-3 with TRBJ1-5; matching of 5 bases hints at TRBD1 as the D gene. CDR3 protein: CAIGATENQPQHF. The DNA reads as follows: TGTGCCATAGGGGCGACGGAGAATCAGCCCCAGCATTTT.